Listed below are T cell receptor beta chains from one sample, sequenced in a study of T cell responses to AZD1222 COVID-19 vaccine. Sequenced by immunoSEQ multiplex PCR; TCRdb stores in-frame clones only, minus some. The top ten hold about 9% of the sample, which has 200,000 or so clones, almost 95% seen once. The sample in question was peripheral blood, obtained on day 0 of AZD1222 vaccination. All receptors derive from an adult in good health. Each CDR3 is given with its conserved first and last residue. D genes are given only for firm matches.

length,V,D,J,CDR3
15,TRBV7-9,.,TRBJ2-7,CASSLERVSTYEQYF
10,TRBV2,.,TRBJ2-1,CASMGREQFF
19,TRBV21-1,.,TRBJ1-5,CASSKGGTGGIYSNQPQHF
16,TRBV7-8,TRBD1,TRBJ1-1,CASSHKTGTGGTEAFF
15,TRBV27,TRBD1,TRBJ1-1,CASSIRTGGYTEAFF
16,TRBV9,TRBD1,TRBJ2-2,CASTVGTGGNTGELFF
13,TRBV9,.,TRBJ2-7,CASSVDLANEQYF
14,TRBV9,.,TRBJ1-5,CASSVGDPNQPQHF
15,TRBV6-5,.,TRBJ1-6,CASRVSGAYNSPLHF
14,TRBV24-1,TRBD2,TRBJ2-3,CATSRAGGTDTQYF
16,TRBV11-2,TRBD2,TRBJ2-4,CASSLLAGGPAGIQYF
14,TRBV5-4,.,TRBJ1-2,CASSLAGVNYGYTF
16,TRBV2,.,TRBJ1-6,CASSETASPANSPLHF
16,TRBV6-2/TRBV6-3,TRBD2,TRBJ2-1,CASSRPSGRSHNEQFF
15,TRBV3-1/TRBV3-2,.,TRBJ1-2,CASSPAARKWYGYTF
16,TRBV5-6,TRBD1,TRBJ2-3,CASSLGDRVVGDTQYF
14,TRBV4-1,.,TRBJ1-4,CASSGHTTNEKLFF
12,TRBV14,.,TRBJ1-1,CASSHLHTEAFF
15,TRBV28,.,TRBJ1-2,CASSLGRGMGLGYTF
12,TRBV29-1,.,TRBJ2-3,CSVGAGTDTQYF
13,TRBV19,.,TRBJ1-1,CASRAHGGTEAFF
13,TRBV9,.,TRBJ1-3,CASSVAPGNTIYF
15,TRBV20-1,.,TRBJ1-5,CSASAVSYSNQPQHF
10,TRBV29-1,.,TRBJ2-2,CSVLFGELFF
16,TRBV4-1,.,TRBJ1-4,CASSQDGTRRNEKLFF
15,TRBV4-1,.,TRBJ2-1,CASSQVARPYNEQFF
15,TRBV4-3,.,TRBJ1-5,CASSQEGLGAQPQHF
15,TRBV19,.,TRBJ2-5,CASSMQSGIQETQYF
15,TRBV6-5,TRBD1,TRBJ2-7,CASRRGQTLHYEQYF
12,TRBV7-9,.,TRBJ1-2,CASSFPSYGYTF
14,TRBV28,.,TRBJ1-1,CASSEGRKNTEAFF
14,TRBV4-1,.,TRBJ2-7,CASSQDGPGREQYF
12,TRBV19,.,TRBJ1-2,CATLDRYYGYTF
18,TRBV18,.,TRBJ1-4,CASSPRQGHLLYSEKLFF
14,TRBV28,.,TRBJ2-7,CASTPFRISYEQYF
16,TRBV19,.,TRBJ1-5,CASSIPTGLRNQPQHF
13,TRBV3-1/TRBV3-2,.,TRBJ1-2,CASSQDINYGYTF
19,TRBV29-1,TRBD2,TRBJ2-1,CSVDINSPLRLAGYNEQFF
15,TRBV19,TRBD1,TRBJ2-7,CASSGYRGRSYEQYF
15,TRBV6-2/TRBV6-3,.,TRBJ1-5,CASSYGSPESQPQHF
14,TRBV11-2,.,TRBJ2-5,CASSGRGYQETQYF
12,TRBV6-5,.,TRBJ2-4,CASRSGINIQYF
14,TRBV27,.,TRBJ1-6,CASSFGRVDSPLHF
14,TRBV9,.,TRBJ2-7,CASSVGPRNYEQYF
16,TRBV7-9,TRBD1,TRBJ1-4,CASSSGQGANGGKLFF
13,TRBV5-4,.,TRBJ1-2,CASSSRQGDGYTF